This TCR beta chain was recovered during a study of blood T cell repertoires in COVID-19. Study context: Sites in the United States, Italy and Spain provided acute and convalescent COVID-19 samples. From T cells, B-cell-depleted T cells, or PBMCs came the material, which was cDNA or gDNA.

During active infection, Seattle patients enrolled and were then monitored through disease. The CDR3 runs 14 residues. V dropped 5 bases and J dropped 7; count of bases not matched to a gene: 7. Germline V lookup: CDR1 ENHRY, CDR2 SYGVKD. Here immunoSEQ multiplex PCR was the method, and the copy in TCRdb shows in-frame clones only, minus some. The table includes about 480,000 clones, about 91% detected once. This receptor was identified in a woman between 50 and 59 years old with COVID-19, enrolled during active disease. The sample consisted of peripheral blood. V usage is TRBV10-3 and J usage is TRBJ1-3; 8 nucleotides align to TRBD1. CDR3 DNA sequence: TGTGCCATCAGTCCAGGGGGCGAGTGGAACACCATATATTTT. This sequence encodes CAISPGGEWNTIYF.